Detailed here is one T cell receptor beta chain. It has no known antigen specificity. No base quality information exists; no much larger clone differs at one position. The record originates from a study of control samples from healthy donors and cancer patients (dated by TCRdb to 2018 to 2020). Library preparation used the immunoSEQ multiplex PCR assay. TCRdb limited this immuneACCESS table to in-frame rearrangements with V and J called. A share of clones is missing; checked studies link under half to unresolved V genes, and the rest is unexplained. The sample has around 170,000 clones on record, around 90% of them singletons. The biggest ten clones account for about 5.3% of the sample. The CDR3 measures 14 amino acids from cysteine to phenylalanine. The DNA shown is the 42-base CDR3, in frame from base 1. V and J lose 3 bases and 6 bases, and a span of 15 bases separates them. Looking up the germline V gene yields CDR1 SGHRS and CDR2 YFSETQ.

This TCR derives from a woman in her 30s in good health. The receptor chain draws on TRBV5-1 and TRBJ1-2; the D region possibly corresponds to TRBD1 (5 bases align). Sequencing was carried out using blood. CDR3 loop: CASSSVAGTDGYTF. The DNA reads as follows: TGCGCCAGCAGCTCAGTAGCCGGGACGGATGGCTACACCTTC.